The clone carrying this T cell receptor beta chain was seen more than once but under ten times. Its matching antigen is unknown. TCRdb reprocessed the reads via MiXCR and lists one record per CDR3 protein. There are roughly 570,000 distinct CDR3 sequences in the sample; almost 40% occur only once, and around 50% lies in the top ten. The CDR3 contains 13 residues. Trimming shortened V by 9 bases and J by 0 bases, and 9 bases separated the two germline ends. In germline, CDR1 is LNHDA, CDR2 SQIVND (reference sequence). The sample belongs to a study of T cell repertoires in cytomegalovirus infection. Study-level background: HLA-B-restricted CMV epitopes that are well studied were used alongside recently identified HLA-C-restricted ones.

General study results and limits: Predominance within the ex vivo response was attributable to HLA-C-restricted CMV-specific TCR beta clonotypes.

Sequencing was performed on cultured PBMCs, taken from culture after CMV antigen stimulation. The clonotype originates from a human donor in good health (CMV status not recorded). Some clones in this sample may be carry-over from other donors' samples. The V call is TRBV19, the J call TRBJ1-5; unclear D gene. CDR3 amino acids: CASTDYSNQPQHF. DNA of the CDR3: TGTGCCAGCACAGATTATAGCAATCAGCCCCAGCATTTT.